This TCR beta chain came from a study of T cells expressing NK-cell markers. Germline values: CDR1 SGHRS, CDR2 YFSETQ. The CDR3 covers 17 residues. TCRdb processed the 5' RACE reads again and assigns one entry to each CDR3 protein, with no DNA. Found here are fewer than 550,000 distinct CDR3 sequences; the top ten clones hold 1.4% to 1.5%. The V call is TRBV5-1, the J call TRBJ2-5; the TRBD2 assignment by TCRdb is unverifiable without DNA. The clonotype was recovered from a woman aged 50 to 60 in good health. The material sequenced was blood T cells: a sorted CD56 or NKG2C T cell subset, CD4+ or CD8+ T cells, or bulk PBMC T cells (not recorded which). The CDR3 sequence: CASTLGLAGGIGETQYF.